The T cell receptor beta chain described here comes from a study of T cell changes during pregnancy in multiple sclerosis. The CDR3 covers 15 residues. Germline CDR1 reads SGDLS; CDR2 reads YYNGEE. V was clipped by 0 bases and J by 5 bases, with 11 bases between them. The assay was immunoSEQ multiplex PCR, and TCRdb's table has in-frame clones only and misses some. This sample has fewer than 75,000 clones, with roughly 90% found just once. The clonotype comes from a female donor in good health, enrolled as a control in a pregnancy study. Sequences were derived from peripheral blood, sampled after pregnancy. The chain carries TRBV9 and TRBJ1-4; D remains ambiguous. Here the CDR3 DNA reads TGTGCCAGCAGCGTAGTCGGCGGAGCAAATGAAAAACTGTTTTTT. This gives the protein CASSVVGGANEKLFF.